This T cell receptor (beta chain) stems from a study of cytomegalovirus exposure and HLA in healthy donors. The CDR3 spans 16 residues. The V gene's germline CDR1 is SGHTA and CDR2 FQGNSA. Trimming removed 5 bases from V and 2 bases from J; junction bases left unmatched: 4. There are a few counts of this clone. The study ran its PCR with 60 Vbeta and 13 Jbeta primers. Generated by immunoSEQ multiplex PCR, the TCRdb table keeps only in-frame clones and is missing some. This sample has approximately 100,000 clones, with 60% to 80% found just once. Sequencing used PBMCs. The rearrangement joins TRBV7-2 to TRBJ2-2, with 11 bases identical to TRBD2. The receptor comes from a female donor in good health and CMV-seronegative. Written as DNA, the CDR3 is TGTGCCAGCAGCCTGGGACTAGCGGTCAACACCGGGGAGCTGTTTTTT. Protein sequence: CASSLGLAVNTGELFF.